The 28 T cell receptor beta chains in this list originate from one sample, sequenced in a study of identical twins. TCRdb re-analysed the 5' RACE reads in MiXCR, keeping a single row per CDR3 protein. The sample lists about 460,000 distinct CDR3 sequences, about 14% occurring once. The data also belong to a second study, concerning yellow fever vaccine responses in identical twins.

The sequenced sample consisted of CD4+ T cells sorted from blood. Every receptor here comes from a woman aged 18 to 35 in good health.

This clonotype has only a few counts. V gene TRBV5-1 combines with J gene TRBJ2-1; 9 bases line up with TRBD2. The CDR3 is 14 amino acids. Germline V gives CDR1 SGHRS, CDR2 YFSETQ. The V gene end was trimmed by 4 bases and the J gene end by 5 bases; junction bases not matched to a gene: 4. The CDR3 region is CASSSGGPDNEQFF. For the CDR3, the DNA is TGCGCCAGCAGCAGCGGGGGGCCAGACAATGAGCAGTTCTTC.

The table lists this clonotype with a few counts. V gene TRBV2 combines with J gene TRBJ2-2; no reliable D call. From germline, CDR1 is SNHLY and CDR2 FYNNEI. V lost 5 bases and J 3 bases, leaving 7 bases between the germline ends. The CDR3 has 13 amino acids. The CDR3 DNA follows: TGTGCCAGCAGTATGGATTACACCGGGGAGCTGTTTTTT. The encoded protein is CASSMDYTGELFF. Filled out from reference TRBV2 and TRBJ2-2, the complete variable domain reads EPEVTQTPSHQVTQMGQEVILRCVPISNHLYFYWYRQILGQKVEFLVSFYNNEISEKSEIFDDQFSVERPDGSNFTLKIRSTKLEDSAMYFCASSMDYTGELFFGEGSRLTVL.

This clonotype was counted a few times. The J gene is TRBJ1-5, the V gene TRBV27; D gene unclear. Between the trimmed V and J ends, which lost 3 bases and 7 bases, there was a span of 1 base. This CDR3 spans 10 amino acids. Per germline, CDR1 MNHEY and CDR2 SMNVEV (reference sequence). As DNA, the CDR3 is TGTGCCAGCAGTTTGCAGCCCCAGCATTTT. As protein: CASSLQPQHF.

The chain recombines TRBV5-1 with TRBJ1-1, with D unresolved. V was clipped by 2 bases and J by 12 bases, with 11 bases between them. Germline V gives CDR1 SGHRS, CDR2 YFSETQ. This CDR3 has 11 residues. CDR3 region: CASSFDGSPFF. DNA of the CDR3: TGCGCCAGCAGCTTCGATGGCAGTCCTTTCTTT.

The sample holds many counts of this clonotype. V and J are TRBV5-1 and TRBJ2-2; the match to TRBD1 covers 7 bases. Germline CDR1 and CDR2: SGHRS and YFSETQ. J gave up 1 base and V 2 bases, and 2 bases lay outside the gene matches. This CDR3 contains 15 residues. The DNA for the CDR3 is TGCGCCAGCAGCTTTGCAGGGGGGAACACCGGGGAGCTGTTTTTT. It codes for CASSFAGGNTGELFF.

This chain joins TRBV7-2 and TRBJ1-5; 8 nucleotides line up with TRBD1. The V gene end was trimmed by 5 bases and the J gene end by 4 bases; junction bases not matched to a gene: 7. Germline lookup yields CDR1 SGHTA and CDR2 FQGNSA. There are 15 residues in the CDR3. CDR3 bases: TGTGCCAGCAGCAAGGACAGGGAACGGAATCAGCCCCAGCATTTT. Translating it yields CASSKDRERNQPQHF.

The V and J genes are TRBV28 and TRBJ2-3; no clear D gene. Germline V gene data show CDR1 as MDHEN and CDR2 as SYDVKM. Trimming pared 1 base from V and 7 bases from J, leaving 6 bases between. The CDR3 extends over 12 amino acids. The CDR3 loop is CASSLLQNTQYF. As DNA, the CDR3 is TGTGCCAGCAGTTTATTACAAAATACGCAGTATTTT.

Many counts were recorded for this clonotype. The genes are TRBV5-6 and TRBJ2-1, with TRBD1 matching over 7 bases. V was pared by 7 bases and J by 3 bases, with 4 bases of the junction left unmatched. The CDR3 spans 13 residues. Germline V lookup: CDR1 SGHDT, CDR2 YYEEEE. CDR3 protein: CASRRDSYNEQFF. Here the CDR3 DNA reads TGTGCCAGCCGCCGGGACAGCTACAATGAGCAGTTCTTC.

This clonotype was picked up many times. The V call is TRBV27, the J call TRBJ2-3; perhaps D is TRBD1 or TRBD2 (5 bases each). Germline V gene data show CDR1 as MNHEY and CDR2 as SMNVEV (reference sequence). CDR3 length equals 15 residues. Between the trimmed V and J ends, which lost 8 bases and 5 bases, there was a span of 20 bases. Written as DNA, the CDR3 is TGTGCCAGCTACCCAGGGCTTACGGCGGGAGATACGCAGTATTTT. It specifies CASYPGLTAGDTQYF.

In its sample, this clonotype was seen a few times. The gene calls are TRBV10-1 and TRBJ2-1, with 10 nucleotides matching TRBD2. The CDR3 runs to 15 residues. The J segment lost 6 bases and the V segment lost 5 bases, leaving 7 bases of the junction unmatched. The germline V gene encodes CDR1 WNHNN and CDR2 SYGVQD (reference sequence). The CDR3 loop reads CASSRDSGRANEQFF. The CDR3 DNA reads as TGCGCCAGCAGTCGAGACAGCGGGAGGGCCAATGAGCAGTTCTTC.

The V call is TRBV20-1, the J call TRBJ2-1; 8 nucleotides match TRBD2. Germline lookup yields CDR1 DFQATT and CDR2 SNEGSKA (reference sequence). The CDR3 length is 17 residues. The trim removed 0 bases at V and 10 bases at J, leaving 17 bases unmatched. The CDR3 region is CSARDPHSGVRGGEQFF. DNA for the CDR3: TGCAGTGCTAGAGATCCCCATAGCGGGGTACGAGGCGGAGAGCAGTTCTTC.

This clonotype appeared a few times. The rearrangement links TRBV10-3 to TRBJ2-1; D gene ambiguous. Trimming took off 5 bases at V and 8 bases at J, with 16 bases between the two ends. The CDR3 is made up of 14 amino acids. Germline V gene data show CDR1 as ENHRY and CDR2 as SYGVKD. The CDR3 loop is CAISLGLNGDEQFF. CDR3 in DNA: TGTGCCATCAGTCTCGGCCTCAATGGCGATGAGCAGTTCTTC.

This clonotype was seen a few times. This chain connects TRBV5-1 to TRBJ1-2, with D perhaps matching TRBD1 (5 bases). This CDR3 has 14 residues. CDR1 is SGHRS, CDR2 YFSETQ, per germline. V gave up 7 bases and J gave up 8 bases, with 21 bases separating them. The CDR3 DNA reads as TGCGCCAGCGGCAACACAGTACGGGGCCGCGGCTACACCTTC. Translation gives CASGNTVRGRGYTF.

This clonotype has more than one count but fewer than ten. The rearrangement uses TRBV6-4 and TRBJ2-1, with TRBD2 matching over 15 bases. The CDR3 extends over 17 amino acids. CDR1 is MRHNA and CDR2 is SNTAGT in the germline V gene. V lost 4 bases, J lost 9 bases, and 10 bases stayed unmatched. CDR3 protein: CASSANGLAGGPGEQFF. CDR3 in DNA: TGTGCCAGCAGTGCCAATGGACTAGCGGGAGGGCCGGGTGAGCAGTTCTTC.

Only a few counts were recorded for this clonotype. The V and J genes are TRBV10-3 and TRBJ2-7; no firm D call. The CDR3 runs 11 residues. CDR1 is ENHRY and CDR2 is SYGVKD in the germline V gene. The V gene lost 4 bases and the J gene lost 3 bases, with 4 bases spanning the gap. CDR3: CAISGGYEQYF. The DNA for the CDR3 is TGTGCCATCAGTGGCGGCTACGAGCAGTACTTC.

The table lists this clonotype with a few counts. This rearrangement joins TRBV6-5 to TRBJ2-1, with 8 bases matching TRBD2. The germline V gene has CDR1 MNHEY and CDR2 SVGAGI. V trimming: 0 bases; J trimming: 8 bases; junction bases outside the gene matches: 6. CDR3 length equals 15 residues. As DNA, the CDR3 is TGTGCCAGCAGTTACTCGGATCGACTAGCGCATGAGCAGTTCTTC. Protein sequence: CASSYSDRLAHEQFF.

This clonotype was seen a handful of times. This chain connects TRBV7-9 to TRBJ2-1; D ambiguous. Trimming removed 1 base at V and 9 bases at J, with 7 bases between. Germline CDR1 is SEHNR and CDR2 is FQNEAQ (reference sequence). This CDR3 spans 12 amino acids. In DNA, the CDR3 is TGTGCCAGCAGCTTAGTCATGGTTGAGCAGTTCTTC. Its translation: CASSLVMVEQFF. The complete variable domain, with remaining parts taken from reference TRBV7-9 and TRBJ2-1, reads DTGVSQNPRHKITKRGQNVTFRCDPISEHNRLYWYRQTLGQGPEFLTYFQNEAQLEKSRLLSDRFSAERPKGSFSTLEIQRTEQGDSAMYLCASSLVMVEQFFGPGTRLTVL.

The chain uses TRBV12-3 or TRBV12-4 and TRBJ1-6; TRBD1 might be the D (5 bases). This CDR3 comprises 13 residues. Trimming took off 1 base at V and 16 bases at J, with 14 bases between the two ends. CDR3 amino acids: CASSLEGRGYLHF. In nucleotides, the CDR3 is TGTGCCAGCAGTTTAGAAGGTCGGGGGTATCTCCACTTT.

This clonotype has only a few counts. CDR3 in DNA: TGTGCCATCAGTGCAGCGGGGGAGGTAGATACGCAGTATTTT. As protein: CAISAAGEVDTQYF. The V gene is TRBV10-3, the J gene TRBJ2-3; 8 bases line up with TRBD2. Germline V CDR1 and CDR2: ENHRY, SYGVKD. The length of the CDR3 is 14 residues. Germline trimming cut 4 bases from V and 5 bases from J; bases unmatched to any gene: 5.

The CDR3, as DNA: TGTGCCAGCAGTTCCCGGACAGGGGGATATGGCTACACCTTC. It yields the protein CASSSRTGGYGYTF. The chain uses TRBV12-3 or TRBV12-4 and TRBJ1-2, with 10 nucleotides matching TRBD1. V shed 4 bases and J 5 bases; nucleotides not matched to a gene: 4. This CDR3 is 14 amino acids long.

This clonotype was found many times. CDR3 DNA: TGCGCCAGCAGCTTGGGAATAGCCGATGAGCAGTTCTTC. It encodes CASSLGIADEQFF. The chain joins TRBV5-1 to TRBJ2-1; D not certain. V was trimmed by 0 bases and J by 8 bases, leaving 9 bases between them. This CDR3 has 13 residues. CDR1 is SGHRS and CDR2 is YFSETQ in the germline V gene.

CDR3 bases: TGTGCCAGCAGTACCTCGTGGACAGGTCTCCCCACTGAGCAGTTCTTC. This gives the protein CASSTSWTGLPTEQFF. The chain carries TRBV6-2 or TRBV6-3 and TRBJ2-1; TRBD1 matches 7 bases. The CDR3 totals 16 residues. J was trimmed by 9 bases and V by 5 bases; bases with no gene match: 16. Germline CDR1 reads MNHEY; CDR2 reads SVGEGT.

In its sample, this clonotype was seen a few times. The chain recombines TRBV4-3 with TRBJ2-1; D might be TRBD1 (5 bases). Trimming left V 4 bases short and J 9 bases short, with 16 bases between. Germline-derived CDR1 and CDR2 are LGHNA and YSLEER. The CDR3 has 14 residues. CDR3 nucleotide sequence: TGCGCCAGCAGCCGCCTACTCAGGGTAACTGAGCAGTTCTTC. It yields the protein CASSRLLRVTEQFF.

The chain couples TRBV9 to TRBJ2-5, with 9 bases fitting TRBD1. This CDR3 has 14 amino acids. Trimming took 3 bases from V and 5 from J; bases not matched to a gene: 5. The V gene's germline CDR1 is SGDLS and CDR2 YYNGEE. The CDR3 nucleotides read TGTGCCAGCAGCGCGGTGACAGGGGGGGAGACCCAGTACTTC. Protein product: CASSAVTGGETQYF.

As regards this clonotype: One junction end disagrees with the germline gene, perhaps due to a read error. The chain's CDR3 is CAISAGQDTDTQYF. In DNA form, the CDR3 reads TGTGCCATCAGTGCCGGACAGGACACAGATACGCAGTATTTT. This chain links TRBV2 with TRBJ2-3; 7 nucleotides align to TRBD1. This CDR3 has 14 amino acids. CDR1 and CDR2 from the germline V gene are SNHLY and FYNNEI.

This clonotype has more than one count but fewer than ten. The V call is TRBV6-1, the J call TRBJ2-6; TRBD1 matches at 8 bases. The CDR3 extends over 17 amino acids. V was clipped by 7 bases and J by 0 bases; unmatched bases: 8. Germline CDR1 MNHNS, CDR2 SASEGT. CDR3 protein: CASTKTGAFSGANVLTF. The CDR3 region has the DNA TGTGCCAGCACCAAGACAGGGGCCTTCTCTGGGGCCAACGTCCTGACTTTC.

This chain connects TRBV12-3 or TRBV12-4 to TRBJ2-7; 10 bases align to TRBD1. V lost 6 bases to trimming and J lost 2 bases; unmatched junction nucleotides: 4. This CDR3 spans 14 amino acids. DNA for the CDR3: TGTGCCAGCAGACGGGACAGGGGTACCTACGAGCAGTACTTC. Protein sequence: CASRRDRGTYEQYF.

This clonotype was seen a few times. CDR3 in DNA: TGTGCCAGCAGTATCTCTCTGGGTGGAGAGACCCAGTACTTC. The encoded protein is CASSISLGGETQYF. The gene calls are TRBV28 and TRBJ2-5; D not resolved. Germline CDR1 reads MDHEN; CDR2 reads SYDVKM. This CDR3 spans 14 amino acids. Between the trimmed V and J ends, which lost 5 bases and 4 bases, there was a span of 14 bases.